The 28 T cell receptor beta chains in this list originate from one sample, sequenced in a study of spatial heterogeneity in lung cancer. General observations from the study: How many expanded intratumoral alpha and beta TCRs were present tracked the tumor mutation count, which was a count of nonsynonymous mutations.

The time point was: sample taken at primary tumor resection. Their specific antigens are unknown. TCRdb processed the 5' RACE reads anew with MiXCR; each CDR3 protein has one entry. Among nearly 1,500 distinct CDR3 sequences listed, 8.9% were seen once. The source was lung tumor tissue, collected at surgery. These receptors were obtained from a male donor with early-stage non-small cell lung cancer.

This clonotype counts as medium-sized. The CDR3, as DNA: TGTGCCAGCAGTCCTCCCGGGGGGGGCTTAGGTGGCTACACCTTC. Translating gives CASSPPGGGLGGYTF. The rearrangement joins TRBV6-6 to TRBJ1-2; the D gene is possibly TRBD1 (6 bases). Germline lookup yields CDR1 MNHNY and CDR2 SVGAGI (reference sequence). This CDR3 comprises 15 residues. Between the trimmed V and J ends, which lost 5 bases and 7 bases, there was a span of 20 bases.

This clonotype is large within its sample. This chain connects TRBV27 to TRBJ1-2; TRBD1 might be the D (5 bases). The length of the CDR3 is 12 residues. Trimming pared 8 bases from V and 3 bases from J, leaving 10 bases between. The germline V gene encodes CDR1 MNHEY and CDR2 SMNVEV (reference sequence). Written as DNA, the CDR3 is TGTGCCAGCCGGGGGGGTTACTATGGCTACACCTTC. The encoded protein is CASRGGYYGYTF.

This clonotype is categorized as medium-sized (0.01 to 0.1%). The chain recombines TRBV5-1 with TRBJ2-1; perhaps TRBD2 as D (6 bases). The V gene lost 2 bases and the J gene lost 9 bases, with 24 bases spanning the gap. This CDR3 is built from 17 residues. Germline V gene lookup returns CDR1 SGHRS and CDR2 YFSETQ. The CDR3 sequence is CASSFPPRLDPLGEQFF. CDR3 nucleotide sequence: TGCGCCAGCAGCTTTCCCCCCCGACTAGACCCACTGGGTGAGCAGTTCTTC.

This clonotype is medium-sized (0.01 to 0.1%) by share. The chain recombines TRBV28 with TRBJ2-1; no clear D. The CDR3 is made up of 11 amino acids. Trimming left V 0 bases short and J 9 bases short, with 3 bases between. Looked up from germline, CDR1 is MDHEN and CDR2 is SYDVKM. The CDR3 nucleotides are TGTGCCAGCAGTTTATGGATTGAGCAGTTCTTC. The encoded protein is CASSLWIEQFF.

This chain joins TRBV5-4 and TRBJ2-3, with TRBD2 as a possible D gene (6 bases). Germline CDR1 reads SGHNT; CDR2 reads YYREEE (reference sequence). Trimming pared 3 bases from V and 1 base from J, leaving 15 bases between. The CDR3 runs 16 residues. This chain's CDR3 is CASSSAGMMGTDTQYF. The CDR3 DNA is TGTGCCAGCAGCTCCGCGGGGATGATGGGCACAGATACGCAGTATTTT.

This clonotype was seen at least ten times. The chain links TRBV5-1 to TRBJ2-2; 8 bases are a match to TRBD2. Germline V gives CDR1 SGHRS, CDR2 YFSETQ. This CDR3 comprises 15 residues. With 4 bases clipped from V and 4 bases from J, the junction kept 6 bases outside the gene matches. The CDR3 protein is CASSSSGSLTGELFF. The CDR3 nucleotides are TGCGCCAGCAGCAGCAGCGGGAGTCTCACCGGGGAGCTGTTTTTT.

This clonotype was seen ten or more times. The chain carries TRBV7-6 and TRBJ2-3; a possible D gene is TRBD2 (6 bases). The ends were cut back, 1 base at V and 1 base at J, with 21 bases in the middle. In germline, CDR1 is SGHVS, CDR2 FNYEAQ. The CDR3 extends over 19 amino acids. CDR3 region: CASSLGAFGGVKRTDTQYF. The CDR3 region has the DNA TGTGCCAGCAGCTTAGGGGCGTTCGGAGGGGTCAAACGCACAGATACGCAGTATTTT.

The rearrangement uses TRBV10-3 and TRBJ2-3, with 11 bases fitting TRBD2. The CDR3 is 15 amino acids. Looked up from germline, CDR1 is ENHRY and CDR2 is SYGVKD. V trimming: 8 bases; J trimming: 4 bases; junction bases outside the gene matches: 8. The CDR3 protein is CAIRSSGREADTQYF. The CDR3 nucleotides read TGTGCCATCCGGAGTAGCGGGAGGGAAGCAGATACGCAGTATTTT.

This clonotype ranks as medium-sized (0.01 to 0.1%). The chain carries TRBV29-1 and TRBJ1-2; no definite D call. Per germline, CDR1 SQVTM and CDR2 ANQGSEA. The CDR3 has 14 amino acids. V lost 2 bases to trimming and J lost 1 base, with 11 bases between them. The DNA for the CDR3 is TGCAGCGTTGAAAGGGCAGGTGTTAACTATGGCTACACCTTC. Translating gives CSVERAGVNYGYTF.

This rearrangement joins TRBV2 to TRBJ1-1; D might be TRBD1 (6 bases). Germline loops: CDR1 SNHLY, CDR2 FYNNEI. V was trimmed by 8 bases and J by 0 bases, leaving 13 bases between them. There are 14 residues in the CDR3. The CDR3 sequence is CASYIGGMNTEAFF. The DNA of the CDR3 is TGTGCCAGCTATATCGGGGGCATGAACACTGAAGCTTTCTTT.

In its sample, this clonotype is medium-sized. The chain employs TRBV29-1 and TRBJ2-7, with 7 bases lining up with TRBD2. The CDR3 runs 11 residues. Germline CDR1 SQVTM, CDR2 ANQGSEA. V dropped 5 bases and J dropped 12; count of bases not matched to a gene: 10. The CDR3 here is CSVWGAGVMYF. The CDR3 DNA reads TGCAGCGTTTGGGGTGCGGGAGTCATGTACTTC.

This clonotype is classed as medium-sized (0.01 to 0.1%). The chain is built from TRBV19 and TRBJ2-6; D is unresolved. The length of the CDR3 is 15 residues. The V gene lost 6 bases and the J gene lost 1 base, with 10 bases spanning the gap. The germline V gene encodes CDR1 LNHDA and CDR2 SQIVND (reference sequence). The CDR3 DNA reads TGTGCCAGTAGCCCCCATCGATCTGGGGCCAACGTCCTGACTTTC. It is translated as CASSPHRSGANVLTF.

Many counts were recorded for this clonotype. The chain is built from TRBV20-1 and TRBJ1-4; a possible D gene is TRBD1 (6 bases). The CDR3 is made up of 12 amino acids. The germline V gene encodes CDR1 DFQATT and CDR2 SNEGSKA (reference sequence). With 6 bases removed from V and 7 bases from J, the gap between germline ends came to 12 bases. The CDR3 nucleotides are TGCAGTGCCCCAGCAGGGGCTGAAAAACTGTTTTTT. Translated: CSAPAGAEKLFF.

This clonotype rates as medium-sized. This chain uses TRBV3-1 with TRBJ2-1; 11 bases line up with TRBD2. CDR3 size: 17 residues. The J segment lost 4 bases and the V segment lost 0 bases, leaving 5 bases of the junction unmatched. Germline CDR1 reads LGHDT; CDR2 reads YNNKEL (reference sequence). CDR3 nucleotide sequence: TGTGCCAGCAGCCAAGAGTCTAGCGGGAGGCTATACAATGAGCAGTTCTTC. It specifies CASSQESSGRLYNEQFF.

In its sample, this clonotype ranks as medium-sized. V usage is TRBV7-3 and J usage is TRBJ2-7; the match to TRBD2 covers 8 bases. The germline CDR1 and CDR2 sequences are SGHTA and FQGTGA. The CDR3 is made up of 14 amino acids. J lost 6 bases, V lost 5 bases, and 9 bases had no gene match. In nucleotides, the CDR3 is TGTGCCAGCAGCCCCCGGCTAGCGGGTTGCGAGCAGTACTTC. Amino acids: CASSPRLAGCEQYF.

By share, this clonotype counts as medium-sized. The chain recombines TRBV27 with TRBJ1-6, with 10 bases lining up with TRBD1. J was trimmed by 7 bases and V by 7 bases; bases with no gene match: 1. The CDR3 is made up of 13 amino acids. Per germline, CDR1 MNHEY and CDR2 SMNVEV (reference sequence). The CDR3 region has the DNA TGTGCCAGCAAGGGACAGGGGAATTCACCCCTCCACTTT. The encoded protein is CASKGQGNSPLHF.

This rearrangement joins TRBV11-1 to TRBJ2-2; TRBD1 matches 9 bases. The germline V gene encodes CDR1 SGHAT and CDR2 FQDESV (reference sequence). After removal of 5 bases from V and 4 bases from J, the junction contained 5 bases not matched to a gene. The CDR3 has 15 amino acids. The DNA for the CDR3 is TGTGCCAGCAGCAAGGGACAGGGCTTCACCGGGGAGCTGTTTTTT. Amino acid sequence: CASSKGQGFTGELFF.

The sample holds many counts of this clonotype. The V and J genes are TRBV10-3 and TRBJ1-1; 7 nucleotides match TRBD1. Per germline, CDR1 ENHRY and CDR2 SYGVKD. The CDR3 contains 15 residues. With V trimmed by 2 bases and J by 1 base, 4 bases remained unmatched. The DNA of the CDR3 is TGTGCCATCAGTGAGGACAGGGAAGCGAACACTGAAGCTTTCTTT. Its translation: CAISEDREANTEAFF.

Relative to its sample, this clonotype is medium-sized. The chain recombines TRBV12-3 or TRBV12-4 with TRBJ2-5, with a weak D call TRBD2 (6 bases). The CDR3 length is 12 residues. The V end was cut by 4 bases, the J end by 8 bases, with 11 bases between. Here the CDR3 reads CASSSLGGTQYF. The CDR3 nucleotides read TGTGCCAGCAGTTCCCTGGGAGGAACCCAGTACTTC.

In its sample, this clonotype is medium-sized (0.01 to 0.1%). The rearrangement uses TRBV7-3 and TRBJ2-2, with D possibly being TRBD1 (6 bases). The germline V gene encodes CDR1 SGHTA and CDR2 FQGTGA. The V end lost 11 bases, the J end lost 7 bases, and 14 bases lay between the germline ends. This CDR3 contains 12 residues. CDR3 sequence: CAAGERYGELFF. The DNA of the CDR3 is TGTGCCGCAGGGGAGCGGTACGGGGAGCTGTTTTTT. Variable domain in full (rest from reference TRBV7-3 and TRBJ2-2): GAGVSQTPSNKVTEKGKYVELRCDPISGHTALYWYRQSLGQGPEFLIYFQGTGAADDSGLPNDRFFAVRPEGSVSTLKIQRTERGDSAVYLCAAGERYGELFFGEGSRLTVL.

This clonotype was seen at least ten times. V and J are TRBV25-1 and TRBJ2-3; TRBD1 agrees at 9 bases. Germline loops: CDR1 MGHDK, CDR2 SYGVNS. There are 14 residues in the CDR3. The ends lost 4 bases at V and 6 bases at J; junction bases unmatched: 5. CDR3 amino acids: CASSAGTGTDTQYF. As DNA, the CDR3 is TGTGCCAGCAGTGCTGGGACAGGGACGGATACGCAGTATTTT. The full variable domain, its missing parts supplied by reference TRBV25-1 and TRBJ2-3, is EADIYQTPRYLVIGTGKKITLECSQTMGHDKMYWYQQDPGMELHLIHYSYGVNSTEKGDLSSESTVSRIRTEHFPLTLESARPSHTSQYLCASSAGTGTDTQYFGPGTRLTVL.

This chain joins TRBV27 and TRBJ1-5; D gene ambiguous. This CDR3 is built from 16 residues. Per germline, CDR1 MNHEY and CDR2 SMNVEV (reference sequence). V lost 5 bases, J lost 3 bases, and 17 bases lay in between. CDR3 residues: CASSRTIGSVNQPQHF. The CDR3 DNA sequence: TGTGCCAGCAGTCGCACGATCGGCTCCGTCAATCAGCCCCAGCATTTT.

This clonotype rates as medium-sized. CDR3 nucleotides: TGTGCCAGCAGCTCGAATGCGGGACAGGGGGCCGGTGGGGCCAACGTCCTGACTTTC. Its protein is CASSSNAGQGAGGANVLTF. The chain links TRBV7-3 to TRBJ2-6; TRBD1 matches 12 bases. CDR1 and CDR2 from the germline V gene are SGHTA and FQGTGA. V gave up 4 bases and J gave up 3 bases; unmatched junction bases: 10. This CDR3 has 19 residues.

This clonotype has just a few counts. The chain is built from TRBV6-1 and TRBJ1-5; 11 nucleotides match TRBD1. Germline V lookup: CDR1 MNHNS, CDR2 SASEGT. J lost 7 bases, V lost 3 bases, and 5 bases had no gene match. The CDR3 is 15 amino acids. CDR3 protein: CASSDRTGGRQPQHF. The CDR3 DNA is TGTGCCAGCAGTGACAGGACAGGGGGCCGGCAGCCCCAGCATTTT.

The chain couples TRBV28 to TRBJ2-7, with a possible D match to TRBD2 (6 bases). Trimming removed 5 bases from V and 2 bases from J, with 10 bases in between. The CDR3 has 13 amino acids. Germline values: CDR1 MDHEN, CDR2 SYDVKM. The CDR3 reads CASSPRGTYEQYF. CDR3 bases: TGTGCCAGCAGTCCCCGGGGGACCTACGAGCAGTACTTC.

This clonotype rates as medium-sized. The chain recombines TRBV20-1 with TRBJ2-7, with 9 bases aligning to TRBD2. This CDR3 is built from 14 residues. Losses at the gene ends were 1 base for V and 3 bases for J; bases not matched to a gene: 4. Germline loops: CDR1 DFQATT, CDR2 SNEGSKA (reference sequence). Here the CDR3 DNA reads TGCAGTGCTAGAGGATTTAGCGGGAGCTACGAGCAGTACTTC. This codes for CSARGFSGSYEQYF.

Relative to its sample, this clonotype is medium-sized. This rearrangement joins TRBV6-1 to TRBJ2-1; D gene uncertain. CDR3 length: 12 residues. The germline CDR1 and CDR2 sequences are MNHNS and SASEGT. V was clipped by 8 bases and J by 3 bases, with 8 bases between them. The CDR3 DNA reads as TGTGCCAGCGGGAATCTCTACAATGAGCAGTTCTTC. Protein: CASGNLYNEQFF.

By share, this clonotype ranks as medium-sized (0.01 to 0.1%). This chain joins TRBV7-2 and TRBJ2-7; TRBD2 aligns across 12 bases. This CDR3 spans 16 amino acids. V dropped 3 bases and J dropped 6; count of bases not matched to a gene: 9. The germline V gene encodes CDR1 SGHTA and CDR2 FQGNSA. CDR3 region: CASSFPGLAGRGEQYF. The CDR3 nucleotides read TGTGCCAGCAGCTTCCCAGGACTAGCGGGACGCGGCGAGCAGTACTTC.